The 28 T cell receptor beta chains listed next were all sequenced from one sample in a study of shared clonotypes between healthy human individuals. Clones were read by immunoSEQ multiplex PCR, and TCRdb kept only the in-frame ones, dropping some. The sample yields millions of clones, 85% to 95% seen once. The material sequenced was naive CD4+ T cells sorted from blood. Subset noted: CD45RA+ positively selected. These receptors all stem from a man in his late teens or twenties in good health.

This chain connects TRBV5-1 to TRBJ2-6; D is perhaps TRBD2 (5 bases). This CDR3 spans 15 amino acids. The V gene lost 0 bases and the J gene lost 4 bases, with 8 bases spanning the gap. CDR1 is SGHRS, CDR2 YFSETQ, per germline. CDR3 sequence reads: CASSLGTGGANVLTF. CDR3 coding DNA: TGCGCCAGCAGCTTGGGGACTGGCGGGGCCAACGTCCTGACTTTC. The full variable domain, completed using reference TRBV5-1 and TRBJ2-6, is KAGVTQTPRYLIKTRGQQVTLSCSPISGHRSVSWYQQTPGQGLQFLFEYFSETQRNKGNFPGRFSGRQFSNSRSEMNVSTLELGDSALYLCASSLGTGGANVLTFGAGSRLTVL.

This chain links TRBV28 with TRBJ2-2; TRBD1 aligns across 8 bases. This CDR3 region has 15 residues. After removal of 3 bases from V and 4 bases from J, the junction contained 4 bases not matched to a gene. The germline gives CDR1 MDHEN, CDR2 SYDVKM. Written as DNA, the CDR3 is TGTGCCAGCAGTTTTTCAGGGGGCGTCACCGGGGAGCTGTTTTTT. Its protein product is CASSFSGGVTGELFF.

This chain joins TRBV18 and TRBJ2-7; the D gene is possibly TRBD1 (6 bases). Per germline, CDR1 KGHSH and CDR2 LQKENI. The CDR3 is made up of 16 amino acids. V lost 2 bases and J 0 bases, leaving 14 bases between the germline ends. The CDR3 spells CASSPRGTSVSYEQYF. The DNA for the CDR3 is TGTGCCAGCTCACCAAGGGGGACCTCGGTCTCCTACGAGCAGTACTTC.

Only one count was recorded for this clone. At the DNA level, this CDR3 is encoded by other sequences in the same sample as well. V is TRBV5-1 and J is TRBJ2-7; D call uncertain. The CDR3 extends over 12 amino acids. V lost 0 bases and J 2 bases, leaving 3 bases between the germline ends. Germline CDR1 reads SGHRS; CDR2 reads YFSETQ. Here the CDR3 reads CASSLETYEQYF. The CDR3 DNA reads as TGCGCCAGCAGCTTGGAGACCTACGAGCAGTACTTC.

V and J are TRBV7-9 and TRBJ2-5, with D maybe TRBD2 (5 bases). Germline V gives CDR1 SEHNR, CDR2 FQNEAQ (reference sequence). The CDR3 is made up of 13 amino acids. V was trimmed by 5 bases and J by 4 bases, leaving 11 bases between them. For the CDR3, the DNA is TGTGCCAGCAGCATGATGGGAGTAGAGACCCAGTACTTC. Encoded protein: CASSMMGVETQYF.

This rearrangement joins TRBV18 to TRBJ2-7; 15 bases are shared with TRBD2. The CDR3 extends over 16 amino acids. Germline assignment: CDR1 KGHSH and CDR2 LQKENI. The trim removed 6 bases at V and 1 base at J, leaving 4 bases unmatched. For the CDR3, the DNA is TGTGCCAGCTCTGTTGGGACTAGCGGGGGGTCCTACGAGCAGTACTTC. It translates to CASSVGTSGGSYEQYF.

This chain connects TRBV30 to TRBJ2-3; possible D gene TRBD2, 6 bases. This CDR3 has 17 residues. CDR1 is GTSNPN and CDR2 is SVGIG in the germline V gene (reference sequence). Deletions cut 2 bases from V and 2 bases from J, with 20 bases between. The CDR3 nucleotides are TGTGCCTGGAGTACGGGAATGCGGGGAGTTAACACAGATACGCAGTATTTT. Protein product: CAWSTGMRGVNTDTQYF.

For this clone: The sample carries other DNA sequences with the same CDR3. The V call is TRBV2, the J call TRBJ2-7, with D possibly TRBD2 on 6 matching bases. The CDR3 sequence is 12 residues long. V was cut by 4 bases and J by 3 bases, with 7 bases left in between. In germline, CDR1 is SNHLY, CDR2 FYNNEI. CDR3 amino acids: CASSGDFYEQYF. CDR3 DNA: TGTGCCAGCAGTGGGGACTTCTACGAGCAGTACTTC.

This clone came up a few times. At the DNA level, this CDR3 is encoded by other sequences in the same sample as well. V is TRBV7-9 and J is TRBJ2-7, with D possibly TRBD1 on 6 matching bases. CDR3 size: 13 residues. The germline V gene has CDR1 SEHNR and CDR2 FQNEAQ (reference sequence). V was shortened by 0 bases and J by 3 bases, with 6 bases between the two germline ends. CDR3 in amino acids: CASSLAGGYEQYF. The CDR3 region has the DNA TGTGCCAGCAGCTTAGCAGGGGGCTACGAGCAGTACTTC.

This chain joins TRBV28 and TRBJ2-1, with D unresolved. The CDR3 totals 16 residues. V was shortened by 3 bases and J by 6 bases, with 18 bases between the two germline ends. Germline V gene lookup returns CDR1 MDHEN and CDR2 SYDVKM. The CDR3 region is CASSFPRVGHINEQFF. As DNA, the CDR3 is TGTGCCAGCAGTTTTCCCCGCGTAGGTCATATCAATGAGCAGTTCTTC.

The chain carries TRBV2 and TRBJ2-7, with D perhaps TRBD2 (5 bases). CDR3 length: 14 residues. V was cut by 4 bases and J by 2 bases, with 12 bases left in between. Germline-derived CDR1 and CDR2 are SNHLY and FYNNEI. CDR3 region: CASSGTPQTYEQYF. CDR3 nucleotide sequence: TGTGCCAGCAGTGGGACTCCACAAACCTACGAGCAGTACTTC.

The rearrangement joins TRBV2 to TRBJ2-2, with D hard to call. Trimming stripped 6 bases from V and 4 bases from J, with 12 bases between. Germline CDR1 SNHLY, CDR2 FYNNEI. This CDR3 region has 14 residues. The CDR3 region is CASRNPASTGELFF. DNA of the CDR3: TGTGCCAGCAGGAACCCGGCGAGCACCGGGGAGCTGTTTTTT.

Written as DNA, the CDR3 is TGTGCCACCGCCGGTGGAAGCAATCAGCCCCAGCATTTT. It yields the protein CATAGGSNQPQHF. The chain recombines TRBV19 with TRBJ1-5; no clear D. Trimming took 10 bases from V and 1 from J, leaving 11 bases between them. This CDR3 is 13 amino acids long. In germline, CDR1 is LNHDA, CDR2 SQIVND (reference sequence).

The count of this clone is one. The chain has TRBV29-1 and TRBJ1-2; the D is unclear. V lost 3 bases and J lost 7, with 12 bases in between. CDR1 and CDR2 from the germline V gene are SQVTM and ANQGSEA. The CDR3 length is 12 residues. CDR3 region: CSVEFWGRGYTF. CDR3 sequence (DNA): TGCAGCGTTGAGTTTTGGGGTCGTGGCTACACCTTC.

The J gene is TRBJ2-7, the V gene TRBV14, with D maybe TRBD1 (6 bases). Germline loops: CDR1 SGHDN, CDR2 FVKESK. Trimming stripped 2 bases from V and 9 bases from J, with 23 bases between. The CDR3 has 16 residues. The CDR3 DNA reads TGTGCCAGCAGCCAAAAAGGGGCTAGACAGGCCCTTGGGCAGTACTTC. It encodes CASSQKGARQALGQYF.

On this clone: In the same sample, other DNA sequences code for this CDR3. The chain carries TRBV29-1 and TRBJ1-1; 9 bases map to TRBD1. The germline V gene encodes CDR1 SQVTM and CDR2 ANQGSEA. With V trimmed by 6 bases and J by 4 bases, 0 bases remained unmatched. There are 11 residues in the CDR3. CDR3 protein: CSVTGGTEAFF. CDR3 coding DNA: TGCAGCGTGACAGGGGGCACTGAAGCTTTCTTT.

This clone was recorded once. The gene calls are TRBV5-1 and TRBJ2-5; D not certain. The CDR3 extends over 12 amino acids. V gave up 4 bases and J gave up 2 bases, with 6 bases separating them. Germline V gives CDR1 SGHRS, CDR2 YFSETQ. The DNA for the CDR3 is TGCGCCAGCAGCGAACAGCAAGAGACCCAGTACTTC. Translating it yields CASSEQQETQYF.

Here the CDR3 DNA reads TGTGCCAGCAGCTCGACTAGTGTTACCTACGAGCAGTACTTC. This codes for CASSSTSVTYEQYF. The gene calls are TRBV7-2 and TRBJ2-7, with D perhaps TRBD2 (6 bases). V was shortened by 4 bases and J by 2 bases, with 12 bases between the two germline ends. This CDR3 spans 14 amino acids. CDR1 and CDR2 (germline): SGHTA, FQGNSA.

The rearrangement links TRBV29-1 to TRBJ2-2, with D tentatively TRBD1 (6 bases). The V gene's germline CDR1 is SQVTM and CDR2 ANQGSEA. Trimming left V 6 bases short and J 5 bases short, with 13 bases between. The CDR3 sequence is 13 residues long. This CDR3 reads CSVRTVGTGELFF. CDR3 nucleotide sequence: TGCAGCGTCCGGACAGTAGGTACCGGGGAGCTGTTTTTT.

This rearrangement joins TRBV6-1 to TRBJ1-3; D gene unclear. Trimming took 7 bases from V and 3 from J, leaving 10 bases between them. The CDR3 has 13 amino acids. CDR1 and CDR2 (germline): MNHNS, SASEGT. This CDR3 reads CASKEGGGNTIYF. In DNA, the CDR3 is TGTGCCAGCAAGGAAGGTGGTGGAAACACCATATATTTT.

This rearrangement joins TRBV29-1 to TRBJ2-5; D unresolved. The CDR3 length is 12 residues. The germline V gene encodes CDR1 SQVTM and CDR2 ANQGSEA. Trimming left V 3 bases short and J 1 base short, with 6 bases between. The CDR3 protein is CSVDRPQETQYF. DNA for the CDR3: TGCAGCGTTGATAGGCCCCAAGAGACCCAGTACTTC.

The chain links TRBV30 to TRBJ1-2; D not certain. CDR1 and CDR2 from the germline V gene are GTSNPN and SVGIG (reference sequence). Trimming took 2 bases from V and 0 from J, leaving 7 bases between them. The CDR3 sequence is 13 residues long. CDR3 region: CAWSSRTNYGYTF. CDR3 DNA sequence: TGTGCCTGGAGTAGCAGGACTAACTATGGCTACACCTTC.

This clone was recorded once. The V gene is TRBV6-4, the J gene TRBJ2-1; D gene ambiguous. Germline V gives CDR1 MRHNA, CDR2 SNTAGT. This CDR3 is 17 amino acids long. The V end lost 9 bases, the J end lost 3 bases, and 24 bases lay between the germline ends. CDR3 sequence: CASPTTPNCQCYNEQFF. The CDR3, as DNA: TGTGCCAGTCCGACCACTCCAAATTGTCAGTGCTACAATGAGCAGTTCTTC.

V is TRBV15 and J is TRBJ2-7; perhaps TRBD2 as D (5 bases). Between the trimmed V and J ends, which lost 0 bases and 2 bases, there was a span of 11 bases. The CDR3 runs to 15 residues. Looked up from germline, CDR1 is LNHNV and CDR2 is YYDKDF (reference sequence). As DNA, the CDR3 is TGTGCCACCAGCAGAGATCGGAGGATTGCCTACGAGCAGTACTTC. It specifies CATSRDRRIAYEQYF.

The genes are TRBV19 and TRBJ1-1; 8 bases match TRBD1. This CDR3 spans 13 amino acids. Losses at the gene ends were 5 bases for V and 6 bases for J; bases not matched to a gene: 5. The V gene's germline CDR1 is LNHDA and CDR2 SQIVND (reference sequence). The CDR3 loop reads CASSSWTGPEAFF. The CDR3 bases are TGTGCCAGTAGTTCCTGGACAGGGCCTGAAGCTTTCTTT.

The J gene is TRBJ1-4, the V gene TRBV6-5; D is uncertain. There are 15 residues in the CDR3. In germline, CDR1 is MNHEY, CDR2 SVGAGI. V was pared by 0 bases and J by 11 bases, with 16 bases between. This chain's CDR3 is CASSYSIVNLGKLFF. CDR3 sequence (DNA): TGTGCCAGCAGTTACTCGATAGTTAACCTCGGGAAACTGTTTTTT.

The chain is built from TRBV27 and TRBJ1-1; 8 positions agree with TRBD1. This CDR3 region has 15 residues. The germline V gene has CDR1 MNHEY and CDR2 SMNVEV (reference sequence). J gave up 3 bases and V 1 base, and 4 bases lay outside the gene matches. CDR3 residues: CASSLYGQGYTEAFF. CDR3 bases: TGTGCCAGCAGTTTATACGGACAGGGTTACACTGAAGCTTTCTTT.

There are a few counts of this clone. Other DNA sequences within the sample encode an identical CDR3. The chain has TRBV19 and TRBJ1-5; tentative D call: TRBD1 (6 bases). Trimming left V 4 bases short and J 4 bases short, with 11 bases between. The CDR3 loop spans 14 amino acids. The germline gives CDR1 LNHDA, CDR2 SQIVND (reference sequence). The CDR3 nucleotides are TGTGCCAGTAGTACCAGCACAGGGAATCAGCCCCAGCATTTT. This sequence encodes CASSTSTGNQPQHF.